This is a list of T cell receptor beta chains from one sample in a study of T cell responses to AZD1222 COVID-19 vaccine. Data came from immunoSEQ multiplex PCR; TCRdb stores just in-frame clones and leaves some out. This table has nearly 110,000 clones, about nine tenths appearing once. This material consisted of peripheral blood, taken 28 days after the second AZD1222 dose. The receptors originated from an adult who received the AZD1222 COVID-19 vaccine. Each CDR3 is given with its conserved first and last residue. A D gene is named only where the DNA matches it firmly. Clone sizes are given selectively: once, few, many, or a class where the clone is expanded.

V,J,D,size,CDR3,DNA
TRBV11-2,TRBJ1-2,TRBD1,-,CASSFPQGAPYGYTF,TGTGCCAGCAGCTTTCCGCAGGGGGCCCCCTATGGCTACACCTTC
TRBV27,TRBJ1-5,-,-,CASSFGPSAQPQHF,TGTGCCAGCAGTTTTGGACCCTCGGCCCAGCCCCAGCATTTT
TRBV7-2,TRBJ1-2,-,-,CASSLGGAHYGYTF,TGTGCCAGCAGCTTAGGGGGGGCTCACTATGGCTACACCTTC
TRBV28,TRBJ1-2,-,-,CASTIEGYGYTF,TGTGCCAGCACCATCGAGGGCTATGGCTACACCTTC
TRBV7-9,TRBJ2-5,TRBD2,-,CASSSGLAVQETQYF,TGTGCCAGCAGCTCGGGACTAGCGGTTCAAGAGACCCAGTACTTC
TRBV5-1,TRBJ1-3,-,-,CASSFGTASGNTIYF,TGCGCCAGCAGCTTCGGGACGGCCTCTGGAAACACCATATATTTT
TRBV9,TRBJ1-1,-,-,CASSVAVGEGAEAFF,TGTGCCAGCAGCGTAGCCGTCGGAGAGGGCGCTGAAGCTTTCTTT
TRBV19,TRBJ2-5,TRBD1,-,CASSTPGTGKETQYF,TGTGCCAGTAGTACCCCCGGGACAGGGAAAGAGACCCAGTACTTC
TRBV30,TRBJ2-5,TRBD2,-,CARGEGPTTQYF,TGTGCCCGGGGGGAGGGGCCGACGACCCAGTACTTC
TRBV4-1,TRBJ1-6,-,-,CASSPLQGPLHF,TGCGCCAGCAGCCCCCTACAGGGTCCCCTCCACTTT
TRBV24-1,TRBJ1-2,TRBD1,-,CATSTGGLGYTF,TGTGCCACTAGTACAGGGGGTCTTGGCTACACCTTC
TRBV6-4,TRBJ1-1,-,few,CASSDGTNTEAFF,TGTGCCAGCAGTGACGGGACGAACACTGAAGCTTTCTTT
TRBV15,TRBJ2-3,-,-,CATGGAGTDTQYF,TGTGCCACCGGGGGGGCGGGCACAGATACGCAGTATTTT
TRBV5-6,TRBJ2-1,-,-,CAAGDRIQNEQFF,TGTGCCGCGGGGGACAGGATCCAAAATGAGCAGTTCTTC
TRBV7-9,TRBJ2-1,-,once,CASSLALRSGDIQFF,TGTGCCAGCAGCTTAGCTCTCCGGAGTGGGGACATACAGTTCTTC
TRBV4-1,TRBJ2-1,-,-,CASSQDRSGEQFF,TGCGCCAGCAGCCAAGATAGGAGCGGTGAGCAGTTCTTC
TRBV5-1,TRBJ1-3,TRBD1,-,CASSLGDSAGNTIYF,TGCGCCAGCAGCTTGGGGGACAGCGCTGGAAACACCATATATTTT
TRBV7-9,TRBJ1-6,-,once,CASSSWTGYNSPLHF,TGTGCCAGCAGCTCGTGGACGGGTTATAATTCACCCCTCCACTTT
TRBV5-1,TRBJ2-5,TRBD2,-,CASSGGTRGQETQYF,TGCGCCAGCAGCGGGGGGACTAGGGGACAAGAGACCCAGTACTTC
TRBV28,TRBJ1-5,-,-,CASGRSSQPQHF,TGTGCCAGCGGACGATCCAGCCAGCCCCAGCATTTT
TRBV2,TRBJ2-1,TRBD2,-,CASRVVAGEQFF,TGTGCCAGCAGGGTTGTAGCGGGGGAGCAGTTCTTC
TRBV4-2,TRBJ1-3,-,few,CASSQGPGDGNTIYF,TGTGCCAGCAGCCAGGGACCAGGGGATGGAAACACCATATATTTT
TRBV10-3,TRBJ2-3,-,-,CAISESLGVTDTQYF,TGTGCCATCAGTGAGTCTCTAGGGGTCACAGATACGCAGTATTTT
TRBV11-2,TRBJ1-1,TRBD1,-,CASSLGDRGRYTEAFF,TGTGCCAGCAGCTTAGGAGACAGGGGGCGATACACTGAAGCTTTCTTT
TRBV7-6,TRBJ2-5,TRBD2,once,CASSSSGRYQETQYF,TGTGCCAGCAGCTCTAGCGGGAGGTACCAAGAGACCCAGTACTTC
TRBV5-6,TRBJ1-4,TRBD1,-,CASSFDRGGEKLFF,TGTGCCAGCAGCTTCGACAGGGGTGGAGAAAAACTGTTTTTT
TRBV6-5,TRBJ1-1,-,-,CASSYANTEAFF,TGTGCCAGCAGTTACGCGAACACTGAAGCTTTCTTT
TRBV12-5,TRBJ1-1,-,once,CASGSWQNTEAFF,TGTGCTAGTGGTTCTTGGCAGAACACTGAAGCTTTCTTT
TRBV27,TRBJ1-5,-,-,CASSFLGGSNQPQHF,TGTGCCAGCAGTTTCTTAGGCGGTAGCAATCAGCCCCAGCATTTT
TRBV5-3,TRBJ2-2,-,once,CARSTPGGHWDTGELFF,TGTGCCAGAAGCACTCCGGGGGGCCATTGGGACACCGGGGAGCTGTTTTTT
TRBV5-1,TRBJ2-5,-,-,CASSLVQETQYF,TGCGCCAGCAGCTTGGTTCAAGAGACCCAGTACTTC
TRBV3-1/TRBV3-2,TRBJ1-1,-,once,CASSQQGSTEAFF,TGTGCCAGCAGCCAACAGGGGTCCACTGAAGCTTTCTTT
TRBV5-1,TRBJ2-3,-,-,CASSFEGDTQYF,TGCGCCAGCAGCTTTGAGGGAGATACGCAGTATTTT
TRBV6-2/TRBV6-3,TRBJ1-1,-,few,CASSYKVMNTEAFF,TGTGCCAGCAGTTACAAGGTTATGAACACTGAAGCTTTCTTT
TRBV6-7,TRBJ2-7,-,-,CASSYRGVPAGSYEQYF,TGTGCCAGCAGTTACAGGGGAGTACCGGCAGGCTCCTACGAGCAGTACTTC
TRBV5-4,TRBJ2-1,TRBD1,-,CASSRRDRGLGNEQFF,TGTGCCAGCAGCAGAAGGGACAGGGGGTTAGGCAATGAGCAGTTCTTC
TRBV14,TRBJ2-7,TRBD2,-,CASSHIAGPAYEQYF,TGTGCCAGCAGCCATATAGCGGGACCTGCCTACGAGCAGTACTTC
TRBV5-7,TRBJ1-2,-,-,CASRLGRPCCYTF,TGTGCCAGCAGGTTGGGCAGGCCTTGTTGCTACACCTTC
TRBV6-2/TRBV6-3,TRBJ1-6,-,-,CASSYSLFRSNSPLHF,TGTGCCAGCAGTTACTCACTCTTCAGGAGCAATTCACCCCTCCACTTT
TRBV6-5,TRBJ1-5,-,-,CASSLKRDQPQHF,TGTGCCAGCAGTTTAAAGAGAGATCAGCCCCAGCATTTT
TRBV18,TRBJ1-1,-,-,CASSLGRSGNTEAFF,TGTGCCAGCTCACTCGGACGGTCCGGGAACACTGAAGCTTTCTTT
TRBV6-5,TRBJ2-7,TRBD2,-,CASSSKRERSYEQYF,TGTGCCAGCAGTTCAAAGCGGGAGCGCTCCTACGAGCAGTACTTC
TRBV6-5,TRBJ2-3,-,-,CASSLTRFTDTQYF,TGTGCCAGCAGTTTGACACGTTTCACAGATACGCAGTATTTT
TRBV5-1,TRBJ1-1,TRBD1,-,CASSLASGGRTEAFF,TGCGCCAGCAGCTTGGCCTCAGGGGGGAGAACTGAAGCTTTCTTT
TRBV27,TRBJ2-7,TRBD1,-,CASSKGQVSYEQYF,TGTGCCAGCAGTAAGGGACAGGTCTCCTACGAGCAGTACTTC
TRBV2,TRBJ1-2,TRBD1,-,CASSTGQNYGYTF,TGTGCCAGCAGTACGGGACAGAACTATGGCTACACCTTC
TRBV7-8,TRBJ2-5,TRBD1,-,CASSYRGGQGNLPIQETQYF,TGTGCCAGCAGCTACAGAGGGGGACAGGGTAACCTCCCGATCCAAGAGACCCAGTACTTC
TRBV12-5,TRBJ2-7,-,once,CASGPSGGASGKYEQYF,TGTGCTAGTGGTCCCTCAGGGGGCGCTAGCGGGAAGTACGAGCAGTACTTC
TRBV30,TRBJ1-5,-,-,CAWSVLGDQPQHF,TGTGCCTGGAGTGTACTGGGGGATCAGCCCCAGCATTTT
TRBV2,TRBJ2-3,-,-,CASLEADTQYF,TGTGCCTCCCTGGAGGCAGATACGCAGTATTTT
TRBV7-8,TRBJ1-3,-,-,CASSLNRAAGNTIYF,TGTGCCAGCAGCTTGAACAGGGCGGCGGGAAACACCATATATTTT
TRBV24-1,TRBJ1-2,-,-,CATSDSGTYYGYTF,TGTGCCACCAGTGATTCCGGGACGTACTATGGCTACACCTTC